The 21 T cell receptor beta chains in this list originate from one sample, sequenced in a study of naive and memory T cell subsets (dated by TCRdb to the late 2010s). What the study reported, not specific to this receptor: A few larger clonotypes were present in naive repertoires, especially CD8 naive repertoires, and these clonotypes were possibly memory cells re-expressing CD45RA.

Their cognate antigens are unknown. Library method: UMI-ligation and nested PCR. These reads were obtained on an Illumina MiSeq. An equimolar mix of two oligonucleotides covering both TRBC1 and TRBC2 was used as the beta constant-region primer. Four rounds of PCR, combining the SP2 primer with nested alpha and beta constant-region primers, were used to amplify the ligated cDNA. Through fastp at Q25 and MiXCR, TCRdb rebuilt clones from the public reads, retaining in-frame beta chains. Every CDR3 protein is listed once, alongside the most common genes and DNA of its rows. The sample includes approximately 140,000 distinct CDR3 sequences, with approximately 20% observed a single time. The ten largest clones represent roughly 0.63% of the sample. Sequencing was performed on naive CD8+ T cells from blood. The intended sense of this specimen's cell subset or site label: naive T cells, CD45RA high CD27+. The receptors here all came from a human donor in good health.

The J gene is TRBJ2-3, the V gene TRBV28; 7 bases are a match to TRBD1. CDR1 MDHEN and CDR2 SYDVKM come from the germline V gene. The CDR3 extends over 15 amino acids. V was pared by 6 bases and J by 1 base, with 7 bases of the junction left unmatched. CDR3 residues: CASSYDRVRTDTQYF. The CDR3, as DNA: TGTGCCAGCAGCTACGACAGGGTCCGCACAGATACGCAGTATTTT. The full variable domain, with the rest looked up from reference TRBV28 and TRBJ2-3, is DVKVTQSSRYLVKRTGEKVFLECVQDMDHENMFWYRQDPGLGLRLIYFSYDVKMKEKGDIPEGYSVSREKKERFSLILESASTNQTSMYLCASSYDRVRTDTQYFGPGTRLTVL.

This chain links TRBV3-1 with TRBJ1-1; TRBD1 aligns across 7 bases. J lost 0 bases, V lost 2 bases, and 6 bases had no gene match. Germline CDR1 and CDR2: LGHDT and YNNKEL (reference sequence). The CDR3 extends over 16 amino acids. DNA for the CDR3: TGTGCCAGCAGCCAATTTCCCACAGGGGTGAACACTGAAGCTTTCTTT. This encodes CASSQFPTGVNTEAFF.

This clonotype has only one observation. The rearrangement uses TRBV4-3 and TRBJ2-7; D gene uncertain. CDR1 and CDR2 (germline): LGHNA, YSLEER. This CDR3 region has 15 residues. V dropped 0 bases and J dropped 2 bases, with 11 bases sitting between them. CDR3: CASSQDLGSAYEQYF. Here the CDR3 DNA reads TGCGCCAGCAGCCAAGATCTCGGCAGCGCCTACGAGCAGTACTTC.

This clonotype came up a few times. The CDR3 bases are TGTGCCAGCAGCCAAGAGAACCTGTCGGGGACTCGGGAGGAAAAACTGTTTTTT. Its protein is CASSQENLSGTREEKLFF. The chain recombines TRBV4-2 with TRBJ1-4; D may be TRBD1 (5 bases). This CDR3 has 18 residues. V shed 0 bases and J shed 8 bases, with 22 bases lying between them. Germline values: CDR1 LGHNA, CDR2 YNFKEQ.

This chain links TRBV7-9 with TRBJ2-2; D is ambiguous. V gave up 2 bases and J gave up 2 bases, with 9 bases separating them. The V gene's germline CDR1 is SEHNR and CDR2 FQNEAQ (reference sequence). This CDR3 has 15 residues. DNA of the CDR3: TGTGCCAGCAGCTTATGGTCCCCCAACACCGGGGAGCTGTTTTTT. Translated, it gives CASSLWSPNTGELFF. The entire variable domain, with the rest obtained from reference TRBV7-9 and TRBJ2-2, is as follows: DTGVSQNPRHKITKRGQNVTFRCDPISEHNRLYWYRQTLGQGPEFLTYFQNEAQLEKSRLLSDRFSAERPKGSFSTLEIQRTEQGDSAMYLCASSLWSPNTGELFFGEGSRLTVL.

The rearrangement uses TRBV7-2 and TRBJ1-1; D perhaps matches TRBD1 (6 bases). CDR1 is SGHTA and CDR2 is FQGNSA in the germline V gene. The length of the CDR3 is 16 residues. Between the trimmed V and J ends, which lost 4 bases and 3 bases, there was a span of 18 bases. The CDR3, as DNA: TGTGCCAGCAGCTCCTGGGGGGGGCGCCCGGACACTGAAGCTTTCTTT. This gives the protein CASSSWGGRPDTEAFF. The full variable domain, its missing parts supplied by reference TRBV7-2 and TRBJ1-1, is GAGVSQSPSNKVTEKGKDVELRCDPISGHTALYWYRQSLGQGLEFLIYFQGNSAPDKSGLPSDRFSAERTGGSVSTLTIQRTQQEDSAVYLCASSSWGGRPDTEAFFGQGTRLTVV.

This clonotype was seen more than once but under ten times. V gene TRBV20-1 combines with J gene TRBJ2-1; TRBD2 agrees at 11 bases. The CDR3 runs 15 residues. V lost 5 bases, J lost 6 bases, and 9 bases stayed unmatched. Per the germline V gene, CDR1 is DFQATT and CDR2 is SNEGSKA (reference sequence). In DNA, the CDR3 is TGCAGTGCTCCTCTGCTAGCGGGGGGACCCAATGAGCAGTTCTTC. Translated, it gives CSAPLLAGGPNEQFF.

This clonotype occurred many times. The V gene is TRBV14, the J gene TRBJ2-3; D possibly uses TRBD1 or TRBD2 (5 bases each). Germline V gene sequence: CDR1 SGHDN, CDR2 FVKESK. This CDR3 comprises 15 residues. V was pared by 3 bases and J by 4 bases, with 14 bases between. The CDR3 bases are TGTGCCAGCAGCCATTATGGCAGGGACGCAGATACGCAGTATTTT. As protein: CASSHYGRDADTQYF.

In this sample, this clonotype turned up a few times. V gene TRBV6-6 combines with J gene TRBJ1-1; weak D call: TRBD1 (6 bases). CDR1 is MNHNY, CDR2 SVGAGI, per germline (reference sequence). The CDR3 is made up of 14 amino acids. Trimming took off 6 bases at V and 6 bases at J, with 17 bases between the two ends. DNA for the CDR3: TGTGCCAGCAGGGTCCGGGACATAGAGTCTGAAGCTTTCTTT. This gives the protein CASRVRDIESEAFF.

V and J are TRBV28 and TRBJ2-5; D uncertain. Trimming took 2 bases from V and 2 from J, leaving 15 bases between them. This CDR3 is 16 amino acids long. Germline CDR1 and CDR2: MDHEN and SYDVKM. Here the CDR3 reads CASSLGRRGNQETQYF. The CDR3 DNA reads TGTGCCAGCAGTTTAGGTCGGCGCGGCAATCAAGAGACCCAGTACTTC.

This clonotype has a handful of counts. This chain links TRBV29-1 with TRBJ2-5; D call uncertain. In germline, CDR1 is SQVTM, CDR2 ANQGSEA. Trimming removed 3 bases from V and 5 bases from J, with 10 bases in between. CDR3 length: 12 residues. The CDR3 loop reads CSVDPVGETQYF. In DNA form, the CDR3 reads TGCAGCGTTGATCCTGTGGGCGAGACCCAGTACTTC.

This clonotype was seen repeatedly, ten times or more. The chain recombines TRBV7-9 with TRBJ1-1; weak D call: TRBD1 (5 bases). The CDR3 is 12 residues long. V was pared by 5 bases and J by 1 base, with 5 bases between. In germline, CDR1 is SEHNR, CDR2 FQNEAQ (reference sequence). CDR3 protein: CASSGGNTEAFF. The CDR3 DNA is TGTGCCAGCAGCGGGGGGAACACTGAAGCTTTCTTT.

This clonotype was found a few times. V and J are TRBV28 and TRBJ2-1, with D possibly TRBD2 on 6 matching bases. This CDR3 spans 20 amino acids. V was pared by 8 bases and J by 6 bases, with 35 bases between. In germline, CDR1 is MDHEN, CDR2 SYDVKM. The CDR3 DNA is TGTGCCAGCCCCGCGGGGTCGGACGGAAAAGTTCTAGCTAACCCCAATGAGCAGTTCTTC. Protein sequence: CASPAGSDGKVLANPNEQFF.

This clonotype was seen more than once but under ten times. This chain uses TRBV7-7 with TRBJ2-5, with no clear D. The CDR3 has 13 residues. Germline-derived CDR1 and CDR2 are SSHAT and FNYEAQ (reference sequence). The V gene lost 5 bases and the J gene lost 5 bases, with 12 bases spanning the gap. Written as DNA, the CDR3 is TGTGCCAGCAGCCCCCCGTCGGCGGAGACCCAGTACTTC. It specifies CASSPPSAETQYF.

This clonotype was seen a few times. The chain has TRBV7-2 and TRBJ2-3; 8 bases map to TRBD2. This CDR3 contains 15 residues. In germline, CDR1 is SGHTA, CDR2 FQGNSA. Losses at the gene ends were 1 base for V and 2 bases for J; bases not matched to a gene: 2. The CDR3 nucleotides read TGTGCCAGCAGCTTAGAACTAGCGGACACAGATACGCAGTATTTT. Amino acid sequence: CASSLELADTDTQYF.

The chain joins TRBV20-1 to TRBJ2-1, with unresolved D. The CDR3 is 15 amino acids. Germline V CDR1 and CDR2: DFQATT, SNEGSKA (reference sequence). Trimming pared 5 bases from V and 0 bases from J, leaving 14 bases between. The DNA of the CDR3 is TGCAGTGCTCGGTCCTTTCGGAGCTCCTACAATGAGCAGTTCTTC. This gives the protein CSARSFRSSYNEQFF.

This clonotype was observed a handful of times. The chain joins TRBV20-1 to TRBJ2-1, with D perhaps matching TRBD2 (6 bases). Germline lookup yields CDR1 DFQATT and CDR2 SNEGSKA (reference sequence). The CDR3 runs to 14 residues. Trimming took off 3 bases at V and 4 bases at J, with 13 bases between the two ends. The CDR3 spells CSASLTRYYNEQFF. In DNA, the CDR3 is TGCAGTGCTAGTTTGACTAGATATTACAATGAGCAGTTCTTC.

The CDR3, as DNA: TGTGCCAGTACTCCGACTAGCGGGGGATCCACGAGCTACGAGCAGTACTTC. Protein product: CASTPTSGGSTSYEQYF. The chain recombines TRBV19 with TRBJ2-7; 12 bases are shared with TRBD2. This CDR3 region has 17 residues. J gave up 3 bases and V 7 bases, and 13 bases lay outside the gene matches. Germline lookup yields CDR1 LNHDA and CDR2 SQIVND (reference sequence).

This clonotype came up many times. The chain couples TRBV7-9 to TRBJ2-7; D is ambiguous. V was clipped by 5 bases and J by 6 bases, with 17 bases between them. CDR1 and CDR2 from the germline V gene are SEHNR and FQNEAQ (reference sequence). The CDR3 runs 14 residues. CDR3 in DNA: TGTGCCAGCAGCCCCAACCCGGGTACCGGCGAGCAGTACTTC. Protein sequence: CASSPNPGTGEQYF.

This clonotype was seen many times. This rearrangement joins TRBV28 to TRBJ2-7; 10 nucleotides line up with TRBD2. The CDR3 spans 17 residues. V trimming: 1 base; J trimming: 7 bases; junction bases outside the gene matches: 13. The V gene's germline CDR1 is MDHEN and CDR2 SYDVKM. The CDR3 is CASSLFRGGPAGGEQYF. As DNA, the CDR3 is TGTGCCAGCAGTTTATTTCGGGGAGGCCCAGCGGGAGGGGAGCAGTACTTC.

This clonotype has just a few counts. The CDR3, as DNA: TGTGCCAGCGGGGGTAGGCCCCAGCATTTT. Protein sequence: CASGGRPQHF. This sequence joins TRBV28 and TRBJ1-5, with a weak D call TRBD1 (5 bases). Germline V gene sequence: CDR1 MDHEN, CDR2 SYDVKM. The CDR3 runs to 10 residues. V lost 8 bases and J lost 9, with 8 bases in between.